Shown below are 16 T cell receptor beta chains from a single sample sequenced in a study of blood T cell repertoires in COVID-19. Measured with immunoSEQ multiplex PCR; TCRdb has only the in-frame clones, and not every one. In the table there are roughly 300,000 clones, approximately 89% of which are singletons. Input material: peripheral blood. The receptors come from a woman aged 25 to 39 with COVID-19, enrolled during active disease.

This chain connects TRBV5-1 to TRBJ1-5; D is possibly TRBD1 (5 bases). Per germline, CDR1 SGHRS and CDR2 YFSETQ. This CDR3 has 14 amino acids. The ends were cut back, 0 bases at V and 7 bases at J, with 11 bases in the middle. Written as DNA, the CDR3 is TGCGCCAGCAGCTTGGGGACGTCAGGGCAGCCCCAGCATTTT. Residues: CASSLGTSGQPQHF.

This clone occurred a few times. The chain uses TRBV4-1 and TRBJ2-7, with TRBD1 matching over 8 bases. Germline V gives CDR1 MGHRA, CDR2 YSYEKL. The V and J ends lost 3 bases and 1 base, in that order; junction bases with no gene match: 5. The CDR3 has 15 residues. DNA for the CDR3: TGCGCCAGCAGCCAGATGACAGGGGCATCCTACGAGCAGTACTTC. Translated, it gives CASSQMTGASYEQYF.

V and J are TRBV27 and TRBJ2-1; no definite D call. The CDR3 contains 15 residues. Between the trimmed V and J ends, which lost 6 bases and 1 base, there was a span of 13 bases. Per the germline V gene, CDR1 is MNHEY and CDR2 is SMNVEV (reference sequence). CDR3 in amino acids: CASSLPGGSYNEQFF. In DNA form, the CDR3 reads TGTGCCAGCAGCCTCCCAGGTGGATCCTACAATGAGCAGTTCTTC.

CDR3 sequence: CASGATFQTGELFF. CDR3 bases: TGTGCCAGCGGGGCGACCTTTCAAACCGGGGAGCTGTTTTTT. V is TRBV27 and J is TRBJ2-2, with D tentatively TRBD1 (5 bases). Germline CDR1 reads MNHEY; CDR2 reads SMNVEV (reference sequence). The CDR3 contains 14 residues. Trimming pared 8 bases from V and 5 bases from J, leaving 15 bases between.

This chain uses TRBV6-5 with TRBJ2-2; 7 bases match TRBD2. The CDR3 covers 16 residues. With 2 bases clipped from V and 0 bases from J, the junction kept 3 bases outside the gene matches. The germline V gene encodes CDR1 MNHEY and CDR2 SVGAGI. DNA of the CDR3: TGTGCCAGCAGTTACCTAGCGGAAACGAACACCGGGGAGCTGTTTTTT. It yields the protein CASSYLAETNTGELFF.

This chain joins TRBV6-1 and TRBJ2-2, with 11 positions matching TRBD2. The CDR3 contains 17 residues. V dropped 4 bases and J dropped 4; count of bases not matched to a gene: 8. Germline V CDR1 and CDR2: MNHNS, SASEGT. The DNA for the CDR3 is TGTGCCAGCAGTGGCACGAGACTAGCGGGAAGCACCGGGGAGCTGTTTTTT. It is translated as CASSGTRLAGSTGELFF.

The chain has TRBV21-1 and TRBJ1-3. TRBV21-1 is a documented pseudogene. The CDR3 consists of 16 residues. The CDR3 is CASSKSGRENGNTIYF. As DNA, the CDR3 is TGTGCCAGCAGCAAATCCGGACGGGAGAACGGAAACACCATATATTTT.

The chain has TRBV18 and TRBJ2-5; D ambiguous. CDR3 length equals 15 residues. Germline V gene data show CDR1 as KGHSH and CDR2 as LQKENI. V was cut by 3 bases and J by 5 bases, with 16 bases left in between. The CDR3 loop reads CASSPLRNIQETQYF. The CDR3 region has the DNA TGTGCCAGCTCACCTCTCAGAAATATCCAGGAGACCCAGTACTTC.

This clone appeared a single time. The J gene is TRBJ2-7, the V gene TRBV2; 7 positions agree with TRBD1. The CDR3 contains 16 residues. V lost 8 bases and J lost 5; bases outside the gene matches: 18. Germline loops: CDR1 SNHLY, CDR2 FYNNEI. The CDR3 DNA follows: TGTGCCAGCGATACTGACAGGGCAGGACCGGGTAACGAGCAGTACTTC. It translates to CASDTDRAGPGNEQYF.

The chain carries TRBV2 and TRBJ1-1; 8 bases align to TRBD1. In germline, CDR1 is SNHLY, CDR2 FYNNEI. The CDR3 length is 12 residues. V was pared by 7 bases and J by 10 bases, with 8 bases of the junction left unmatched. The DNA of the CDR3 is TGTGCCAGCACCGGACAGGGACAGACAGCTTTCTTT. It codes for CASTGQGQTAFF.

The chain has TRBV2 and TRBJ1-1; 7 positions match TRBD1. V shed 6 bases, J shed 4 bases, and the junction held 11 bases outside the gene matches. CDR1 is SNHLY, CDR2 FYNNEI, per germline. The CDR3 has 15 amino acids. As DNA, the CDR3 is TGTGCCAGCAGAGTGGAGGGGGCTGGGGGCACTGAAGCTTTCTTT. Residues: CASRVEGAGGTEAFF.

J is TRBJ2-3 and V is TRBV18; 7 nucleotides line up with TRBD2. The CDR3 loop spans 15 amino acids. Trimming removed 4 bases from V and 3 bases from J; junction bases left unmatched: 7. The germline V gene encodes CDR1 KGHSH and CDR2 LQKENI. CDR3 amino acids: CASSLAASGTDTQYF. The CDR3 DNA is TGTGCCAGCTCACTGGCAGCTAGCGGAACAGATACGCAGTATTTT.

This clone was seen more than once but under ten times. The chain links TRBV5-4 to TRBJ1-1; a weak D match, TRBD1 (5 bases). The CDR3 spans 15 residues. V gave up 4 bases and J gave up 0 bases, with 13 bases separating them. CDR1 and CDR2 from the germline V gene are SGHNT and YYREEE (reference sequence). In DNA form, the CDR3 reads TGTGCCAGCAGCCTACTCACAGGTGTGAACACTGAAGCTTTCTTT. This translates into CASSLLTGVNTEAFF.

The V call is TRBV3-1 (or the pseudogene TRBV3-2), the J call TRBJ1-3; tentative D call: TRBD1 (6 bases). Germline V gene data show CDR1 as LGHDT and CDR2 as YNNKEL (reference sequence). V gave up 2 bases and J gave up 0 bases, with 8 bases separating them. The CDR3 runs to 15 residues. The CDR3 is CASSQLGASGNTIYF. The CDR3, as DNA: TGTGCCAGCAGCCAATTGGGGGCCTCTGGAAACACCATATATTTT.

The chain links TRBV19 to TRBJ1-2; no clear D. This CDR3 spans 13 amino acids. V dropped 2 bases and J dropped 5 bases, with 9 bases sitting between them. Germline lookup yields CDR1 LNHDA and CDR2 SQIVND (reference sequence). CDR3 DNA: TGTGCCAGTAGTATACGACTTATGTATGGCTACACCTTC. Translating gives CASSIRLMYGYTF.

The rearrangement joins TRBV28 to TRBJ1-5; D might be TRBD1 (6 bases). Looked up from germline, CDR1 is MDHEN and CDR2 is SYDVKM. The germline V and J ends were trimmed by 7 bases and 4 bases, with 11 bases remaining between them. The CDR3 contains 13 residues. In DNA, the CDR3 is TGTGCCAGCATAGGGAGGGGGAATCAGCCCCAGCATTTT. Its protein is CASIGRGNQPQHF.